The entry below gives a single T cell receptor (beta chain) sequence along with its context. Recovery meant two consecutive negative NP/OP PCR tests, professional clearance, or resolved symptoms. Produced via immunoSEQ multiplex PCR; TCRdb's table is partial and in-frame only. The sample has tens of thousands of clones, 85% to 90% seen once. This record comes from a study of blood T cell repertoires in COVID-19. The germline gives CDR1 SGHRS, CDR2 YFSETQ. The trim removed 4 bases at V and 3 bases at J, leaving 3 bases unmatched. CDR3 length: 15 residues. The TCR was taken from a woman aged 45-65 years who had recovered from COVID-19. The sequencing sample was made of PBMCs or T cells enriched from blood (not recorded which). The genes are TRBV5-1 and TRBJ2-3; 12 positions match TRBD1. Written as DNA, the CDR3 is TGCGCCAGCAGCCGGGACAGGGGGCGAACAGATACGCAGTATTTT. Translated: CASSRDRGRTDTQYF.